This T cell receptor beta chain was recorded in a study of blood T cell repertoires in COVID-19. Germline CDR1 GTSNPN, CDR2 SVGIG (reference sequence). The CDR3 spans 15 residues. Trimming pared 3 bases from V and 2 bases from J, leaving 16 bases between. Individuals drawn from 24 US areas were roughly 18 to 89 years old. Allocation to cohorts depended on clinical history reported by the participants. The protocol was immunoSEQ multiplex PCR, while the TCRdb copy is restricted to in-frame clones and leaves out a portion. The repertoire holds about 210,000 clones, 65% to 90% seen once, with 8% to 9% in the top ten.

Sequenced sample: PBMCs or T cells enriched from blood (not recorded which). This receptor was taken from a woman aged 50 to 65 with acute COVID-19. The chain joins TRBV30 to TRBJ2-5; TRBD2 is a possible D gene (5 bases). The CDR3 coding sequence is TGTGCCTGGAGGGTCGGTAGCGTTGTACAAGAGACCCAGTACTTC. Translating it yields CAWRVGSVVQETQYF.